This T cell receptor (beta chain) emerged from a study of control samples from healthy donors and cancer patients. Clones were read by immunoSEQ multiplex PCR, and TCRdb kept only the in-frame ones, dropping some. The sample has 150,000 to 200,000 clones; almost 90% are singletons. The source material was blood. This sequence originates from a woman between 50 and 59 years old in good health.

CDR3 sequence reads: CASSRFVETEAFF. The CDR3 nucleotides are TGTGCCAGCAGCCGTTTTGTTGAGACTGAAGCTTTCTTT. The genes are TRBV3-1 (or the pseudogene TRBV3-2) and TRBJ1-1; no clear D. Trimming stripped 4 bases from V and 5 bases from J, with 11 bases between. CDR3 length: 13 amino acids. Germline V gives CDR1 LGHDT, CDR2 YNNKEL (reference sequence).